The clone carrying this T cell receptor beta chain was observed a handful of times. Its antigen is as yet unknown. TCRdb re-analysed the reads in MiXCR, keeping a single row per CDR3 protein. The sample shows some 15,000 distinct CDR3 sequences, roughly 15% of them seen only once. This specimen comes from a study of type 1 regulatory T cells. Study-level background: T-allo10 is an in vitro-generated, Tr1-enriched CD4 T cell product specific for alloantigen.

The specimen was cultured T cells, either the whole culture or a sorted T cell fraction (not recorded which). This sequence originates from a human donor in good health.

This CDR3 is CASSIAGLDEQFF. The CDR3 region has the DNA TGTGCCAGTAGTATCGCAGGGTTAGATGAGCAGTTCTTC. This chain uses TRBV19 with TRBJ2-1; D is possibly TRBD1 (5 bases). The V gene's germline CDR1 is LNHDA and CDR2 SQIVND (reference sequence). V gave up 3 bases and J gave up 8 bases, with 11 bases separating them. The CDR3 has 13 residues.